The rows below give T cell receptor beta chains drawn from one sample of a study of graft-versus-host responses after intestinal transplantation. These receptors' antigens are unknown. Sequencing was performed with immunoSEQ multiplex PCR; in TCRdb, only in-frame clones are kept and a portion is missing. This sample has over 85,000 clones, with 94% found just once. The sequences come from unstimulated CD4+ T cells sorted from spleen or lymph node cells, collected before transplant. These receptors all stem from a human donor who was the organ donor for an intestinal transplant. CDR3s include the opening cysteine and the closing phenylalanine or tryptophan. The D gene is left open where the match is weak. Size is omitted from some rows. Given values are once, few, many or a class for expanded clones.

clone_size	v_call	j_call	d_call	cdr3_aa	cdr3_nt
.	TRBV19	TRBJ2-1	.	CASSIVPGRRLDSYNEQFF	TGTGCCAGTAGTATTGTCCCAGGGAGGAGGCTCGACTCCTACAATGAGCAGTTCTTC
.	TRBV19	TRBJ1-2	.	CASSIITQGDYGYTF	TGTGCCAGTAGTATAATTACACAGGGAGACTATGGCTACACCTTC
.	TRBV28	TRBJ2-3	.	CASSGTGGTDTQYF	TGTGCCAGCAGTGGGACCGGAGGCACAGATACGCAGTATTTT
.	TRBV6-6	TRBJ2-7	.	CASARQHGLYEQYF	TGTGCCAGCGCCAGGCAGCACGGGTTGTACGAGCAGTACTTC
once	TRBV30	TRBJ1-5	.	CAWSSGQYSNQPQHF	TGTGCCTGGTCTTCCGGGCAGTATAGCAATCAGCCCCAGCATTTT
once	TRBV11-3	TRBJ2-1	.	CASSFGLYNEQFF	TGTGCCAGCAGCTTTGGACTCTACAATGAGCAGTTCTTC
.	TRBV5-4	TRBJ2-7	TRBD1	CASSPGTGSTYEQYF	TGTGCCAGCAGCCCAGGGACAGGGTCAACCTACGAGCAGTACTTC
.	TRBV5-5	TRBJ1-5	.	CASSLSSLSNQPQHF	TGTGCCAGCAGCTTGTCGTCCCTTAGCAATCAGCCCCAGCATTTT
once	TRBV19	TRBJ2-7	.	CASSILSQGGHSYEQYF	TGTGCCAGTAGTATTCTCTCTCAGGGGGGCCACTCCTACGAGCAGTACTTC
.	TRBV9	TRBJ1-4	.	CASSVAPGFPNEKLFF	TGTGCCAGCAGCGTAGCCCCGGGCTTTCCTAACGAAAAACTGTTTTTT
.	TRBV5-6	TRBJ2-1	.	CASSHQGRNEQFF	TGTGCCAGCAGCCATCAGGGCCGCAATGAGCAGTTCTTC
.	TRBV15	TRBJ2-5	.	CATSRDEGETQYF	TGTGCCACCAGCAGAGACGAGGGAGAGACCCAGTACTTC
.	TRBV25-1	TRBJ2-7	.	CARNRMGQKTYEQYF	TGTGCCAGAAACAGAATGGGGCAGAAGACCTACGAGCAGTACTTC
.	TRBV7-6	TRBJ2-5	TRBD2	CASSLVAGGQETQYF	TGTGCCAGCAGCCTGGTTGCGGGGGGTCAAGAGACCCAGTACTTC
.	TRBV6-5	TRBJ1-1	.	CASRRAIETEAFF	TGTGCCAGCAGGCGGGCAATCGAGACTGAAGCTTTCTTT
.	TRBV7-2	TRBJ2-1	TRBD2	CASRLGGGNYNEQFF	TGTGCCAGCCGCCTTGGCGGGGGGAACTACAATGAGCAGTTCTTC
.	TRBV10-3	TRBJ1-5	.	CAISEERGNQPQHF	TGTGCCATCAGTGAGGAGAGGGGCAATCAGCCCCAGCATTTT
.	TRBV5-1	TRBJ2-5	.	CASSLGVEETQYF	TGCGCCAGCAGCTTGGGGGTTGAAGAGACCCAGTACTTC